This TCR beta chain was retrieved from a study of T-cell memory formation after mild COVID-19. Findings of the study overall: What remained unconfirmed was the SARS-CoV-2 specificity of second-wave clones peaking on day 37. Clones shrinking between day 15 and 85 showed a balanced CD4/CD8 split, and those that grew later tilted toward CD4+. The main location of contracting CD4+ clones was CM and EM, and that of contracting CD8+ clones was EMRA.

UMIs and sample barcodes were carried by the TCR alpha and TCR beta cDNA libraries that 5'RACE produced using constant-segment primers. MiXCR, run by TCRdb on the 5' RACE reads, gives a single entry per CDR3 protein. The sample holds about 310,000 distinct CDR3 sequences; approximately 19% are singletons and the top ten take around a fifth. CDR3 length: 14 amino acids. V lost 4 bases to trimming and J lost 2 bases, with 10 bases between them. Germline V CDR1 and CDR2: MGHRA, YSYEKL. Details on this clonotype: Antigen: not known.

Sample: PBMCs or a T cell subset sorted from them (not recorded which). The chain recombines TRBV4-1 with TRBJ2-3; weak D call: TRBD2 (6 bases). The clonotype comes from a man younger than 35 who had mild COVID-19 (a few samples of this study predate the infection). Cell type and time point are not known. The CDR3 sequence: CASSLLANTDTQYF. The CDR3 coding sequence is TGCGCCAGCAGCCTTCTAGCGAACACAGATACGCAGTATTTT.